This record looks at one T cell receptor (beta chain) sequence and its context. This sample stems from a study of CD8 T cells in Susac syndrome. Reverse transcription used about 0.45 to 1 ug RNA and random hexamers. TCRdb re-called the immunoSEQ multiplex PCR reads through MiXCR, storing one row per CDR3 protein. The data contain 250,000 to 350,000 distinct CDR3 sequences, 92% of them singletons. There are 16 residues in the CDR3. J gave up 6 bases and V 0 bases, and 5 bases lay outside the gene matches. The V gene's germline CDR1 is DFQATT and CDR2 SNEGSKA (reference sequence). The sequence was obtained from a human donor with multiple sclerosis. The chain has TRBV20-1 and TRBJ2-2, with 12 bases lining up with TRBD2. Sequencing input: CD4+ T cells from PBMCs. Written as DNA, the CDR3 is TGCAGTGCTAGAGACCGACTAGCGGGAGACGCCGGGGAGCTGTTTTTT. Its translation is CSARDRLAGDAGELFF.